The present T cell receptor beta chain was sequenced within a study of T cell responses to AZD1222 COVID-19 vaccine. Produced via immunoSEQ multiplex PCR; TCRdb's table is partial and in-frame only. The repertoire consists of approximately 140,000 clones, with roughly 88% occurring once and the leading ten covering 1.5% to 2%. The CDR3 length is 14 residues. CDR1 MDHEN and CDR2 SYDVKM come from the germline V gene. The V end lost 6 bases, the J end lost 0 bases, and 11 bases lay between the germline ends. This clone was seen once. The origin of this receptor is an adult who received the AZD1222 COVID-19 vaccine. V is TRBV28 and J is TRBJ1-2, with D perhaps matching TRBD1 (6 bases). The specimen was peripheral blood, collected 28 days after the second AZD1222 dose. In DNA, the CDR3 is TGTGCCAGCAGAACAGGGATGGCTAACTATGGCTACACCTTC. Translating gives CASRTGMANYGYTF.